This T cell receptor (beta chain) was sequenced for a study of T cell repertoires in cytomegalovirus infection. Overall study: Public TCR beta signature analysis indicated the presence of both CMV infection and matching HLA type.

TCRdb reprocessed the reads with MiXCR, giving one entry per CDR3 protein. The sample holds approximately 140,000 distinct CDR3 sequences, approximately 8.8% seen once. The CDR3 runs 15 residues. CDR1 and CDR2 from the germline V gene are SEHNR and FQNEAQ (reference sequence). V was clipped by 5 bases and J by 3 bases, with 17 bases between them. This clonotype was found many times. Its matching antigen is unknown. The study, taken as a whole, reports: Totalled public TCR beta family frequency picked out people who carried CMV plus the relevant HLA. In two of eight donors, the top clonotype was HLA-C-restricted CMV-specific.

This TCR was recovered from a human donor in good health (CMV status not recorded). Some clones in this sample may be carry-over from other donors' samples. Sequenced sample: PBMCs. This chain uses TRBV7-9 with TRBJ2-7; perhaps TRBD1 as D (5 bases). CDR3 loop: CASSQQTAMIYEQYF. CDR3 DNA: TGTGCCAGCAGCCAACAGACAGCTATGATCTACGAGCAGTACTTC.